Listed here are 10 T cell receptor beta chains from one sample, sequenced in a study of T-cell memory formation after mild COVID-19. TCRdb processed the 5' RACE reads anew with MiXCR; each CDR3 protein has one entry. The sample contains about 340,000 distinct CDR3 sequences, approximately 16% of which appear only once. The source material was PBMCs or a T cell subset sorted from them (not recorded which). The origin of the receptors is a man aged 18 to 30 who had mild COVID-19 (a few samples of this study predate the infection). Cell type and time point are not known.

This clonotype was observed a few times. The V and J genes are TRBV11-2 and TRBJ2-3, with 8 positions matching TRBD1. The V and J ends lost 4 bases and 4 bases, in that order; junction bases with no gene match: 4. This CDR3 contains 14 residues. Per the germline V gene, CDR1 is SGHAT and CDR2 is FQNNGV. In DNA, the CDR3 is TGTGCCAGCAGCTCGGGACAGGAGTCAGATACGCAGTATTTT. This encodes CASSSGQESDTQYF.

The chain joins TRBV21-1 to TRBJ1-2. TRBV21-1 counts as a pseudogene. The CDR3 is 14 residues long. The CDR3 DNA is TGTGCCAGCAGCAGTCGGCAGGGAATCTATGGCTACACCTTC. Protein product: CASSSRQGIYGYTF.

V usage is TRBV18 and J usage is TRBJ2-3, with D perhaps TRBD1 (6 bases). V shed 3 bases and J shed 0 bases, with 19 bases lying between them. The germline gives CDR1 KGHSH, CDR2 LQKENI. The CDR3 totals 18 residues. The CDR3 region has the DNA TGTGCCAGCTCACCCCTGGGGGCGACTATAGATAGCACAGATACGCAGTATTTT. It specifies CASSPLGATIDSTDTQYF.

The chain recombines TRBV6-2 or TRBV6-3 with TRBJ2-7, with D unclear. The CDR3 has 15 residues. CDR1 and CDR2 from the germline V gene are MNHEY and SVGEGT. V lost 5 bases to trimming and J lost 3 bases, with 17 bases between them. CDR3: CASSGQADRIYEQYV. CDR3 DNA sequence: TGTGCCAGCAGTGGGCAGGCGGACCGGATCTACGAGCAGTACGTC.

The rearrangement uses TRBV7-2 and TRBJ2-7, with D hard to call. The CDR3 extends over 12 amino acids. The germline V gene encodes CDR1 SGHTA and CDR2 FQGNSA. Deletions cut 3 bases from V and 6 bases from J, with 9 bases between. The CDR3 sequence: CASSFVAAEQYF. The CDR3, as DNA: TGTGCCAGCAGCTTTGTTGCAGCCGAGCAGTACTTC.

The CDR3 bases are TGTGCCAGCAGAAAGACAGGGTTGGGCACTGAAGCTTTCTTT. Its protein product is CASRKTGLGTEAFF. The V and J genes are TRBV7-9 and TRBJ1-1, with 7 bases aligning to TRBD1. V gave up 6 bases and J gave up 4 bases; unmatched junction bases: 8. Germline lookup yields CDR1 SEHNR and CDR2 FQNEAQ (reference sequence). CDR3 length: 14 residues.

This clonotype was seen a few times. The CDR3 here is CASSYTGAGEAFF. CDR3 nucleotides: TGTGCCAGCAGTTACACAGGGGCGGGTGAAGCTTTCTTT. The chain employs TRBV7-6 and TRBJ1-1; 7 bases line up with TRBD1. Trimming removed 6 bases from V and 7 bases from J; junction bases left unmatched: 8. Germline CDR1 reads SGHVS; CDR2 reads FNYEAQ. The CDR3 length is 13 residues.

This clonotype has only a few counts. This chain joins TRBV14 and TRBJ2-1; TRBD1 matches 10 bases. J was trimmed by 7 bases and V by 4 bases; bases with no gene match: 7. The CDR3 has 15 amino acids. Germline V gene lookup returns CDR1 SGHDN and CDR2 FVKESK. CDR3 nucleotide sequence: TGTGCCAGCAGCCTCGTTAGGACAGGGGGAAATGAGCAGTTCTTC. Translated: CASSLVRTGGNEQFF.

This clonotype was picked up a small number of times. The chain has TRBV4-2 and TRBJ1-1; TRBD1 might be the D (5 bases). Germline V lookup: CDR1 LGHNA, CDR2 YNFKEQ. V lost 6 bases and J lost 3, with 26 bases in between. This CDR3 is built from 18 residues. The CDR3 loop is CASSYTHDAGGKYTEAFF. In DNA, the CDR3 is TGTGCCAGCAGTTACACCCATGACGCCGGGGGAAAATACACTGAAGCTTTCTTT.

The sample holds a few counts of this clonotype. The CDR3 DNA sequence: TGCGCCAGCAGCCAGTCGGTTCGGCCCACTCTTGATACGCAGTATTTT. Its protein product is CASSQSVRPTLDTQYF. The chain is built from TRBV4-3 and TRBJ2-3; D call uncertain. Germline CDR1 is LGHNA and CDR2 is YSLEER. This CDR3 is 16 amino acids long. V shed 3 bases and J shed 6 bases, with 19 bases lying between them.